This T cell receptor beta chain comes out of a study of response to subunit inactivated influenza vaccine. Study results and caveats: Seasonal influenza vaccination, on each occasion, was suggested by the authors to recruit few new T cells.

This clonotype came up many times. What it recognizes is unknown. TCRdb itself ran the RT-PCR reads through MiXCR, one entry per CDR3 protein. The table shows roughly 790,000 distinct CDR3 sequences, with 21% occurring only once. CDR1 and CDR2 (germline): SGHRS, YFSETQ. V lost 0 bases, J lost 2 bases, and 2 bases stayed unmatched. CDR3 size: 15 residues. The receptor's source is a man aged 50-60 years who received an inactivated influenza vaccine. Sequenced here: PBMCs from blood, sampled 5 days after vaccination. The V gene is TRBV5-1, the J gene TRBJ2-1; TRBD1 agrees at 7 bases. The CDR3 DNA sequence: TGCGCCAGCAGCTTGGGGACAGGTCCCTACAATGAGCAGTTCTTC. It encodes CASSLGTGPYNEQFF.